The 22 T cell receptor beta chains in this list originate from one sample, sequenced in a study of molecular identifiers for immune sequencing clone quantification. TCRdb reprocessed the PCR reads via MiXCR and lists one record per CDR3 protein. The sample consists of about 89,000 distinct CDR3 sequences, 15% to 20% of them appearing once. Sequencing input: naive CD8+ T cells from blood, with Jurkat cell RNA spiked in. Regarding subset: FACS-sorted CD8+CD4-CCR7+CD45RA+ naive T cells. Receptors originate from a human donor in good health. Some libraries in this study had Jurkat cell RNA spiked in.

Note on this clonotype: This may stem from a read error, because a much larger clone lies one nucleotide away. V is TRBV7-9 and J is TRBJ2-2; 7 nucleotides agree with TRBD1. Germline assignment: CDR1 SEHNR and CDR2 FQNEAQ (reference sequence). The CDR3 has 18 amino acids. Here the CDR3 DNA reads TGTGCCTGCAGCTTAGTCGGCCGGGACAGCCCGAACACCGGGGAGCTGTTTTTT. Its protein product is CACSLVGRDSPNTGELFF.

This clonotype was counted many times. The chain is built from TRBV4-2 and TRBJ2-7, with D maybe TRBD1 (6 bases). V lost 1 base and J lost 6, with 13 bases in between. The CDR3 is 14 residues long. Germline V gives CDR1 LGHNA, CDR2 YNFKEQ. CDR3 protein: CASSQAQGSGEQYF. The CDR3 nucleotides read TGTGCCAGCAGCCAAGCACAGGGATCGGGCGAGCAGTACTTC.

This clonotype was seen many times. This rearrangement joins TRBV30 to TRBJ2-7, with 7 bases lining up with TRBD1. The CDR3 consists of 17 residues. Germline V gene sequence: CDR1 GTSNPN, CDR2 SVGIG (reference sequence). The junction had 16 bases not matched to a gene; V was cut back by 3 bases and J by 2 bases. The chain's CDR3 is CAWSATYGTVAPYEQYF. In DNA form, the CDR3 reads TGTGCCTGGAGCGCCACATACGGGACAGTCGCACCCTACGAGCAGTACTTC.

This clonotype was seen a handful of times. The chain uses TRBV14 and TRBJ1-1, with 8 bases lining up with TRBD1. The germline CDR1 and CDR2 sequences are SGHDN and FVKESK. Trimming at V came to 3 bases and at J to 11 bases, leaving 11 bases not matched to a gene. There are 14 residues in the CDR3. The chain's CDR3 is CASSQRTGPPKAFF. CDR3 nucleotide sequence: TGTGCCAGCAGCCAGAGGACAGGGCCGCCCAAGGCTTTCTTT. Variable domain in full (rest from reference TRBV14 and TRBJ1-1): EAGVTQFPSHSVIEKGQTVTLRCDPISGHDNLYWYRRVMGKEIKFLLHFVKESKQDESGMPNNRFLAERTGGTYSTLKVQPAELEDSGVYFCASSQRTGPPKAFFGQGTRLTVV.

This clonotype appeared many times. V and J are TRBV7-8 and TRBJ2-5; D gene ambiguous. The CDR3 runs to 12 residues. The V end was cut by 4 bases, the J end by 5 bases, with 8 bases between. Germline V gene sequence: CDR1 SGHVS, CDR2 FQNEAQ. For the CDR3, the DNA is TGTGCCAGCAGCTGGGTGGGGGAGACCCAGTACTTC. It specifies CASSWVGETQYF.

This clonotype showed up many times. The V and J genes are TRBV4-3 and TRBJ2-6; D is uncertain. V lost 4 bases and J lost 4, with 8 bases in between. The CDR3 spans 14 residues. The V gene's germline CDR1 is LGHNA and CDR2 YSLEER. The CDR3 sequence: CASSPYSGANVLTF. CDR3 sequence (DNA): TGCGCCAGCAGCCCTTACTCAGGGGCCAACGTCCTGACTTTC.

This clonotype has a count of ten or more. The V gene is TRBV30, the J gene TRBJ1-1; 10 bases line up with TRBD1. Unmatched junction bases numbered 8, after V lost 5 bases and J lost 8 bases. CDR1 is GTSNPN and CDR2 is SVGIG in the germline V gene (reference sequence). The CDR3 totals 13 residues. The CDR3 protein is CAWRRGTGAEAFF. In DNA, the CDR3 is TGTGCCTGGCGGCGGGGGACAGGGGCGGAAGCTTTCTTT.

This clonotype occurred many times. The rearrangement joins TRBV19 to TRBJ2-7; unclear D gene. Germline values: CDR1 LNHDA, CDR2 SQIVND (reference sequence). The CDR3 runs 13 residues. With 4 bases removed from V and 1 base from J, the gap between germline ends came to 8 bases. CDR3 residues: CASSTLDSYEQYF. The DNA for the CDR3 is TGTGCCAGTAGTACCTTGGATTCCTACGAGCAGTACTTC.

This clonotype has a count of ten or more. The DNA of the CDR3 is TGCGCCAGCAGTACCCTCGGGACCTACGAGCAGTACTTC. Protein sequence: CASSTLGTYEQYF. J is TRBJ2-7 and V is TRBV23-1; a possible D gene is TRBD2 (5 bases). TRBV23-1 is assigned to the ORF class and has an uncertain function. The CDR3 extends over 13 amino acids. Deletions cut 5 bases from V and 2 bases from J, with 10 bases between.

This clonotype was found many times. The chain couples TRBV27 to TRBJ2-7; TRBD2 might be the D (6 bases). CDR3 length: 15 residues. Germline values: CDR1 MNHEY, CDR2 SMNVEV (reference sequence). V shed 1 base and J shed 3 bases, with 13 bases lying between them. CDR3 region: CASSLFGGAYYEQYF. The CDR3 DNA sequence: TGTGCCAGCAGTTTATTTGGCGGGGCCTACTACGAGCAGTACTTC.

The table lists this clonotype with many counts. The chain has TRBV27 and TRBJ2-3; no firm D call. There are 12 residues in the CDR3. CDR1 and CDR2 from the germline V gene are MNHEY and SMNVEV (reference sequence). Trimming cost V 7 bases and J 2 bases, with 7 bases left between them. The CDR3 here is CASTSPTDTQYF. CDR3 DNA: TGTGCCAGCACCTCCCCCACAGATACGCAGTATTTT.

The chain recombines TRBV12-3 or TRBV12-4 with TRBJ1-1; perhaps TRBD1 as D (5 bases). V was trimmed by 6 bases and J by 0 bases, leaving 23 bases between them. The CDR3 sequence is 18 residues long. CDR3 sequence: CASSHPLQETIMNTEAFF. The DNA for the CDR3 is TGTGCCAGCAGCCATCCCTTACAGGAGACGATAATGAACACTGAAGCTTTCTTT.

This clonotype was detected many times. The chain combines TRBV7-2 with TRBJ2-1, with TRBD1 matching 8 bases. CDR3 length: 15 residues. V dropped 5 bases and J dropped 0; count of bases not matched to a gene: 3. Germline V gene lookup returns CDR1 SGHTA and CDR2 FQGNSA. CDR3 sequence reads: CASSGTGGSYNEQFF. DNA for the CDR3: TGTGCCAGCAGCGGTACAGGGGGCTCCTACAATGAGCAGTTCTTC.

The J gene is TRBJ1-4, the V gene TRBV28; no firm D call. The CDR3 loop spans 12 amino acids. CDR1 is MDHEN and CDR2 is SYDVKM in the germline V gene. The CDR3 here is CPKPGPNEKLFF. For the CDR3, the DNA is TGTCCAAAGCCAGGCCCTAATGAAAAACTGTTTTTT.

The sample holds many counts of this clonotype. The J gene is TRBJ2-1, the V gene TRBV28; the D gene is possibly TRBD2 (6 bases). V shed 3 bases and J shed 3 bases, with 15 bases lying between them. This CDR3 is 16 amino acids long. Germline V lookup: CDR1 MDHEN, CDR2 SYDVKM. The CDR3 is CASSFRDLRIYNEQFF. CDR3 DNA: TGTGCCAGCAGTTTCCGGGACTTACGGATCTACAATGAGCAGTTCTTC.

To note about this clonotype: This may be a read error: a much more frequent sequence differs by one nucleotide. This sequence joins TRBV2 and TRBJ2-2; D might be TRBD2 (5 bases). Deletions cut 4 bases from V and 7 bases from J, with 22 bases between. Germline-derived CDR1 and CDR2 are SNHLY and FYNNEI. There are 17 residues in the CDR3. The CDR3 DNA follows: TGTGCCAGCAGTGGCTCTCGCGGGCTGGCCCAGGACGGGGAGCTGTTTTTT. Translation: CASSGSRGLAQDGELFF.

This clonotype was observed many times. The chain employs TRBV5-1 and TRBJ1-1; 7 bases are a match to TRBD1. V lost 0 bases to trimming and J lost 6 bases; unmatched junction nucleotides: 2. The CDR3 extends over 13 amino acids. Germline V lookup: CDR1 SGHRS, CDR2 YFSETQ. The CDR3 nucleotides read TGCGCCAGCAGCTTGGCCAGGGGGGCTGAAGCTTTCTTT. Translation: CASSLARGAEAFF.

The genes are TRBV29-1 and TRBJ2-2; D unresolved. Germline CDR1 SQVTM, CDR2 ANQGSEA. There are 12 residues in the CDR3. With 3 bases removed from V and 6 bases from J, the gap between germline ends came to 8 bases. CDR3 nucleotide sequence: TGCAGCGTTGAGCTCTGGGCCGGGGAGCTGTTTTTT. It encodes CSVELWAGELFF.

This clonotype was found many times. The chain links TRBV7-9 to TRBJ2-7, with TRBD1 matching 9 bases. The germline gives CDR1 SEHNR, CDR2 FQNEAQ (reference sequence). This CDR3 has 13 residues. Trimming took 10 bases from V and 4 from J; bases not matched to a gene: 8. The CDR3 reads CATKGQGDYEQYF. The CDR3 bases are TGTGCCACTAAGGGACAGGGTGATTACGAGCAGTACTTC.

Of note for this clonotype: The junction departs from germline at one end; a sequencing error may be responsible. V gene TRBV20-1 combines with J gene TRBJ2-3, with 7 bases that match TRBD2. Germline-derived CDR1 and CDR2 are DFQATT and SNEGSKA (reference sequence). The CDR3 is 16 amino acids. The CDR3 DNA follows: TGCAGTGCTAGTGATTTCCGGGAGGATGGCACAGATGCGCAGTATTTT. This encodes CSASDFREDGTDAQYF.

On this clonotype: The junction departs from the called germline gene at one end, perhaps through a read error. The V call is TRBV4-3, the J call TRBJ1-1; 7 bases line up with TRBD1. CDR3 length: 15 amino acids. Germline V gene data show CDR1 as LGHNA and CDR2 as YSLEER. The CDR3 loop reads CASSHFGQEPTEALF. The CDR3 DNA reads as TGCGCCAGCAGCCACTTCGGACAGGAGCCCACTGAAGCTCTCTTT.

Concerning this clonotype: This may be a read error, as it is one base from a much larger clone. CDR3 DNA: TGTGCCAGCAGTTATACGGCAGCCCAAGAGGCCCAGTACTTC. Protein product: CASSYTAAQEAQYF. The chain has TRBV6-2 or TRBV6-3 and TRBJ2-5; no clear D. The CDR3 consists of 14 residues. Germline CDR1 MNHEY, CDR2 SVGEGT.